This is a list of T cell receptor beta chains from one sample in a study of blood T cell repertoires in COVID-19. Sequenced by immunoSEQ multiplex PCR; TCRdb stores in-frame clones only, minus some. Found here are approximately 200,000 clones, about nine tenths of them singletons; the top ten hold approximately 4%. The sample consisted of peripheral blood. The receptors were gathered from a woman aged 30 to 39 with acute or convalescent COVID-19. The CDR3 runs from the conserved cysteine through the conserved F or W. The D gene is left open where the match is weak. Rows may omit the clone size; those that give it use once, few, many or a size class.

clone size: .; V gene: TRBV12-1; J gene: TRBJ1-1; D gene: .; CDR3 DNA: TGTGCCAGCAGCTCATGGCTAGGGGCTCAGGACACTGAAGCTTTCTTT; CDR3 protein: CASSSWLGAQDTEAFF
clone size: .; V gene: TRBV5-5; J gene: TRBJ1-1; D gene: .; CDR3 DNA: TGTGCCAGCAGGGTACAAATGAACACTGAAGCTTTCTTT; CDR3 protein: CASRVQMNTEAFF
clone size: .; V gene: TRBV19; J gene: TRBJ1-5; D gene: .; CDR3 DNA: TGTGCCAGTAGTATCCCGGGGGAGGGTAGCAATCAGCCCCAGCATTTT; CDR3 protein: CASSIPGEGSNQPQHF
clone size: once; V gene: TRBV5-6; J gene: TRBJ1-1; D gene: TRBD1; CDR3 DNA: TGTGCCAGCAGCTTAGGGACAGGGGACATGAACACTGAAGCTTTCTTT; CDR3 protein: CASSLGTGDMNTEAFF
clone size: many; V gene: TRBV27; J gene: TRBJ1-2; D gene: .; CDR3 DNA: TGTGCCAGCAGTGACACCACGGCAGGACTGGATGGCTACACCTTC; CDR3 protein: CASSDTTAGLDGYTF
clone size: .; V gene: TRBV3-1/TRBV3-2; J gene: TRBJ1-3; D gene: .; CDR3 DNA: TGTGCCAGCAGCCAAGGGGGCACAGGGACTGGAAACACCATATATTTT; CDR3 protein: CASSQGGTGTGNTIYF
clone size: once; V gene: TRBV5-1; J gene: TRBJ2-1; D gene: .; CDR3 DNA: TGCGCCAGCAGCTTGGTGGCAATTTACAATGAGCAGTTCTTC; CDR3 protein: CASSLVAIYNEQFF
clone size: .; V gene: TRBV6-5; J gene: TRBJ2-7; D gene: TRBD1; CDR3 DNA: TGTGCCAGCACCCGGGACAGCACCTACGAGCAGTACTTC; CDR3 protein: CASTRDSTYEQYF
clone size: .; V gene: TRBV30; J gene: TRBJ1-1; D gene: .; CDR3 DNA: TGTGCCTGGAGTGTTGGCGGATTGAACACTGAAGCTTTCTTT; CDR3 protein: CAWSVGGLNTEAFF
clone size: .; V gene: TRBV5-1; J gene: TRBJ1-5; D gene: TRBD1; CDR3 DNA: TGCGCCAGCAGCCCCGGACAGGGTGATACCCAGCATTTT; CDR3 protein: CASSPGQGDTQHF
clone size: .; V gene: TRBV5-1; J gene: TRBJ1-4; D gene: TRBD1; CDR3 DNA: TGCGCCAGCAGCTTCGGACAGGGAGGGGAAAAACTGTTTTTT; CDR3 protein: CASSFGQGGEKLFF
clone size: .; V gene: TRBV12-3/TRBV12-4; J gene: TRBJ1-1; D gene: .; CDR3 DNA: TGTGCCAGCAGTTTAAGGGGAAACACTGAAGCTTTCTTT; CDR3 protein: CASSLRGNTEAFF
clone size: .; V gene: TRBV9; J gene: TRBJ2-2; D gene: TRBD2; CDR3 DNA: TGTGCCAGCAGCGTGACCGGGACTAGTAGAGGGGAGGAGCTGTTTTTT; CDR3 protein: CASSVTGTSRGEELFF
clone size: .; V gene: TRBV28; J gene: TRBJ2-1; D gene: TRBD2; CDR3 DNA: TGTGCCAGCAGTTTGACTAGCGGGAAGGCCAATGAGCAGTTCTTC; CDR3 protein: CASSLTSGKANEQFF
clone size: .; V gene: TRBV5-1; J gene: TRBJ1-1; D gene: .; CDR3 DNA: TGCGCCAGCAGCTTGGCGACAGGCCCTGAAGCTTTCTTT; CDR3 protein: CASSLATGPEAFF
clone size: few; V gene: TRBV2; J gene: TRBJ1-2; D gene: .; CDR3 DNA: TGTGCCAGTTCCGTAGCTAACTATGGCTACACCTTC; CDR3 protein: CASSVANYGYTF
clone size: .; V gene: TRBV5-4; J gene: TRBJ2-4; D gene: TRBD2; CDR3 DNA: TGTGCCAGCAGCTTGGAAGGGAGGGCAGGCAAAAACATTCAGTACTTC; CDR3 protein: CASSLEGRAGKNIQYF
clone size: .; V gene: TRBV27; J gene: TRBJ2-1; D gene: .; CDR3 DNA: TGTGCCAGCAGTTTAGGCCCTTTTGAACGAATCGAGTTCTTC; CDR3 protein: CASSLGPFERIEFF
clone size: .; V gene: TRBV18; J gene: TRBJ2-7; D gene: TRBD2; CDR3 DNA: TGTGCCAGCTCACCGGCCCTAGCGGGTAATAGGAACGAGCAGTACTTC; CDR3 protein: CASSPALAGNRNEQYF
clone size: .; V gene: TRBV5-4; J gene: TRBJ1-2; D gene: TRBD1; CDR3 DNA: TGTGCCAGCAGCCCTGCGGACAGGGCCTATGGCTACACCTTC; CDR3 protein: CASSPADRAYGYTF
clone size: .; V gene: TRBV7-9; J gene: TRBJ2-3; D gene: .; CDR3 DNA: TGTGCCAGCAGCTTAACACTAGCCACGCAGTATTTT; CDR3 protein: CASSLTLATQYF
clone size: .; V gene: TRBV5-1; J gene: TRBJ1-2; D gene: .; CDR3 DNA: TGCGCCAGCAGCTTGCGGCAGGCTGGCTATGGCTACACCTTC; CDR3 protein: CASSLRQAGYGYTF
clone size: .; V gene: TRBV6-5; J gene: TRBJ1-5; D gene: TRBD1; CDR3 DNA: TGTGCCAGCAGCGACAGGGGGAGCAATCAGCCCCAGCATTTT; CDR3 protein: CASSDRGSNQPQHF
clone size: .; V gene: TRBV3-1/TRBV3-2; J gene: TRBJ1-3; D gene: .; CDR3 DNA: TGTGCCAGCAGCCCTCATAGGGGGACTGGAAACACCATATATTTT; CDR3 protein: CASSPHRGTGNTIYF
clone size: .; V gene: TRBV6-5; J gene: TRBJ2-7; D gene: TRBD1; CDR3 DNA: TGTGCCAGCTCCTTTCAGGGGGAAGCCTACGAGCAGTACTTC; CDR3 protein: CASSFQGEAYEQYF
clone size: .; V gene: TRBV6-5; J gene: TRBJ1-1; D gene: TRBD1; CDR3 DNA: TGTGCCAGCAGAGGGGACAGTACCAAAGCTTTCTTT; CDR3 protein: CASRGDSTKAFF
clone size: .; V gene: TRBV5-1; J gene: TRBJ2-2; D gene: .; CDR3 DNA: TGCGCCAGCAGCGGGCTGGGTCTCGCGAACACCGGGGAGCTGTTTTTT; CDR3 protein: CASSGLGLANTGELFF
clone size: .; V gene: TRBV20-1; J gene: TRBJ2-7; D gene: .; CDR3 DNA: TGCAGTGCTAGTGCCCCGGTAGCCGAGCAGTACTTC; CDR3 protein: CSASAPVAEQYF